Presented here are 26 T cell receptor beta chains from one specimen sequenced in a study of cytomegalovirus exposure and HLA in healthy donors. This PCR relied on a set of 60 Vbeta primers and 13 Jbeta primers. Sequencing used immunoSEQ multiplex PCR; TCRdb keeps in-frame clones, though not all of them. This sample yields 150,000 to 200,000 clones, of which roughly 80% are seen a single time; roughly 1.4% belongs to the top ten. Sequenced sample: PBMCs. Every receptor here comes from a girl aged 5 to 17 in good health and CMV-seropositive.

This clone appeared a single time. V usage is TRBV6-6 and J usage is TRBJ2-4; 10 positions match TRBD1. Germline V gene data show CDR1 as MNHNY and CDR2 as SVGAGI (reference sequence). The CDR3 extends over 16 amino acids. V was clipped by 6 bases and J by 1 base; unmatched bases: 6. CDR3 region: CASSQTGGMAKNIQYF. CDR3 nucleotides: TGTGCCAGCAGCCAGACAGGGGGCATGGCCAAAAACATTCAGTACTTC.

The V and J genes are TRBV7-9 and TRBJ2-7, with 8 bases that match TRBD2. From germline, CDR1 is SEHNR and CDR2 FQNEAQ (reference sequence). Trimming took 1 base from V and 7 from J; bases not matched to a gene: 12. This CDR3 is 16 amino acids long. The CDR3 sequence is CASSLGGRGAMGEQYF. The CDR3 coding sequence is TGTGCCAGCAGCTTAGGGGGGCGGGGGGCTATGGGAGAGCAGTACTTC.

V gene TRBV11-1 combines with J gene TRBJ2-3; the match to TRBD2 covers 10 bases. The germline V gene has CDR1 SGHAT and CDR2 FQDESV (reference sequence). The junction had 7 bases not matched to a gene; V was cut back by 4 bases and J by 6 bases. This CDR3 is built from 15 residues. The CDR3 loop reads CASSSRLAGADTQYF. CDR3 sequence (DNA): TGTGCCAGCAGCTCTCGGCTAGCGGGAGCGGATACGCAGTATTTT.

The chain joins TRBV7-3 to TRBJ2-1; D gene ambiguous. The V gene lost 5 bases and the J gene lost 9 bases, with 14 bases spanning the gap. This CDR3 has 13 amino acids. Germline V CDR1 and CDR2: SGHTA, FQGTGA. The CDR3 protein is CASSSGESSEQFF. Written as DNA, the CDR3 is TGTGCCAGCAGCAGTGGAGAGAGCAGTGAGCAGTTCTTC.

The genes are TRBV7-9 and TRBJ2-2; the match to TRBD2 covers 11 bases. V was pared by 4 bases and J by 6 bases, with 7 bases of the junction left unmatched. Looked up from germline, CDR1 is SEHNR and CDR2 is FQNEAQ (reference sequence). The CDR3 is made up of 16 amino acids. CDR3 residues: CASSSLAGGPSGELFF. CDR3 sequence (DNA): TGTGCCAGCAGCTCCTTAGCGGGAGGGCCTTCCGGGGAGCTGTTTTTT. The full variable domain, completed using reference TRBV7-9 and TRBJ2-2, is DTGVSQNPRHKITKRGQNVTFRCDPISEHNRLYWYRQTLGQGPEFLTYFQNEAQLEKSRLLSDRFSAERPKGSFSTLEIQRTEQGDSAMYLCASSSLAGGPSGELFFGEGSRLTVL.

The rearrangement joins TRBV19 to TRBJ2-7; D perhaps matches TRBD1 (6 bases). Between the trimmed V and J ends, which lost 4 bases and 0 bases, there was a span of 10 bases. This CDR3 is built from 14 residues. Germline V CDR1 and CDR2: LNHDA, SQIVND (reference sequence). The CDR3 DNA follows: TGTGCCAGTAGTACAGGGGCCCTCTCCTACGAGCAGTACTTC. Amino acids: CASSTGALSYEQYF.

The chain carries TRBV10-2 and TRBJ1-1; D is undetermined. CDR1 is WSHSY and CDR2 is SAAADI in the germline V gene. Trimming stripped 2 bases from V and 2 bases from J, with 6 bases between. There are 13 residues in the CDR3. Here the CDR3 DNA reads TGCGCCAGCAGTGAGACAGCAAACACTGAAGCTTTCTTT. Amino acids: CASSETANTEAFF.

The V call is TRBV27, the J call TRBJ2-7, with a weak D call TRBD1 (6 bases). The V end lost 8 bases, the J end lost 6 bases, and 17 bases lay between the germline ends. The CDR3 runs to 13 residues. CDR1 MNHEY and CDR2 SMNVEV come from the germline V gene (reference sequence). CDR3 in DNA: TGTGCCAGCGGGGGCCTCTCCGGGCGCGAGCAGTACTTC. Encoded protein: CASGGLSGREQYF.

The rearrangement uses TRBV10-1 and TRBJ2-7; D perhaps matches TRBD2 (6 bases). Germline V gene sequence: CDR1 WNHNN, CDR2 SYGVQD (reference sequence). Trimming pared 0 bases from V and 9 bases from J, leaving 12 bases between. CDR3 size: 13 residues. The CDR3 loop reads CASSESEGLMQYF. In DNA form, the CDR3 reads TGCGCCAGCAGTGAGTCGGAGGGACTGATGCAGTACTTC.

V and J are TRBV7-2 and TRBJ2-6; 8 bases are shared with TRBD2. CDR1 SGHTA and CDR2 FQGNSA come from the germline V gene. The CDR3 is 18 residues long. J gave up 2 bases and V 5 bases, and 11 bases lay outside the gene matches. CDR3 loop: CASSRQAGVAPGANVLTF. DNA of the CDR3: TGTGCCAGCAGCCGCCAAGCGGGAGTCGCCCCTGGGGCCAACGTCCTGACTTTC.

The rearrangement links TRBV4-1 to TRBJ2-1, with TRBD2 matching 14 bases. Germline CDR1 is MGHRA and CDR2 is YSYEKL. The CDR3 totals 16 residues. The J segment lost 10 bases and the V segment lost 3 bases, leaving 8 bases of the junction unmatched. CDR3 region: CASSHLGLAGANEQFF. For the CDR3, the DNA is TGCGCCAGCAGCCATTTGGGACTAGCGGGAGCAAACGAGCAGTTCTTC.

This chain links TRBV11-2 with TRBJ1-1; 10 positions agree with TRBD1. Germline V gene lookup returns CDR1 SGHAT and CDR2 FQNNGV. With V trimmed by 5 bases and J by 1 base, 4 bases remained unmatched. The CDR3 consists of 15 residues. CDR3: CASSPGTGENTEAFF. The CDR3 DNA is TGTGCCAGCAGCCCGGGGACAGGGGAGAACACTGAAGCTTTCTTT.

The rearrangement links TRBV9 to TRBJ2-1, with 7 bases identical to TRBD1. The CDR3 consists of 15 residues. The V and J ends lost 0 bases and 1 base, in that order; junction bases with no gene match: 1. Germline assignment: CDR1 SGDLS and CDR2 YYNGEE. CDR3: CASSVGQGSYNEQFF. Written as DNA, the CDR3 is TGTGCCAGCAGCGTAGGACAGGGTTCCTACAATGAGCAGTTCTTC.

This chain's CDR3 is CASSQGVGGLGYGYTF. The CDR3 DNA follows: TGCGCCAGCAGCCAAGGGGTTGGCGGGCTGGGGTATGGCTACACCTTC. The chain recombines TRBV4-1 with TRBJ1-2; D unresolved. CDR3 size: 16 residues. The ends were cut back, 1 base at V and 5 bases at J, with 17 bases in the middle. Per the germline V gene, CDR1 is MGHRA and CDR2 is YSYEKL.

The rearrangement uses TRBV7-9 and TRBJ2-7; the match to TRBD1 covers 9 bases. In germline, CDR1 is SEHNR, CDR2 FQNEAQ (reference sequence). The CDR3 covers 16 residues. V lost 5 bases to trimming and J lost 0 bases; unmatched junction nucleotides: 8. The CDR3 DNA reads TGTGCCAGCAGCGTGACAGGGGGTCCAAGCTCCTACGAGCAGTACTTC. Amino acids: CASSVTGGPSSYEQYF.

V usage is TRBV9 and J usage is TRBJ2-7; 7 bases line up with TRBD2. The CDR3 contains 14 residues. Trimming took 4 bases from V and 1 from J; bases not matched to a gene: 5. The germline gives CDR1 SGDLS, CDR2 YYNGEE. The CDR3 DNA follows: TGTGCCAGCAGCACCCTAGCGGATTCCTACGAGCAGTACTTC. Amino acid sequence: CASSTLADSYEQYF. Full variable domain (outside the CDR3, taken from reference TRBV9 and TRBJ2-7): DSGVTQTPKHLITATGQRVTLRCSPRSGDLSVYWYQQSLDQGLQFLIQYYNGEERAKGNILERFSAQQFPDLHSELNLSSLELGDSALYFCASSTLADSYEQYFGPGTRLTVT.

This CDR3 is CASRRTDLNYGYTF. Written as DNA, the CDR3 is TGTGCCAGTAGGCGAACAGACCTTAACTATGGCTACACCTTC. V gene TRBV19 combines with J gene TRBJ1-2; the D is unclear. The germline V gene has CDR1 LNHDA and CDR2 SQIVND (reference sequence). Trimming removed 6 bases at V and 1 base at J, with 12 bases between. The CDR3 is 14 amino acids.

This clone has only a few counts. The rearrangement joins TRBV27 to TRBJ2-7; 9 nucleotides agree with TRBD1. CDR1 and CDR2 from the germline V gene are MNHEY and SMNVEV (reference sequence). This CDR3 comprises 16 residues. V dropped 5 bases and J dropped 2; count of bases not matched to a gene: 10. The CDR3: CASSTPAGTGTYEQYF. The CDR3 coding sequence is TGTGCCAGCAGTACCCCAGCCGGGACAGGGACCTACGAGCAGTACTTC.

This clone was seen a few times. The J gene is TRBJ1-1, the V gene TRBV7-3; possibly TRBD1 for D (6 bases). Germline V lookup: CDR1 SGHTA, CDR2 FQGTGA. The CDR3 spans 14 residues. V was shortened by 5 bases and J by 5 bases, with 15 bases between the two germline ends. This CDR3 is CASSRTGSVTEAFF. CDR3 in DNA: TGTGCCAGCAGCCGTACAGGGTCGGTTACTGAAGCTTTCTTT.

The chain combines TRBV6-5 with TRBJ2-7; 9 bases line up with TRBD1. V was pared by 8 bases and J by 1 base, with 0 bases of the junction left unmatched. The CDR3 contains 12 residues. Per germline, CDR1 MNHEY and CDR2 SVGAGI. The CDR3 protein is CASGQGSYEQYF. The CDR3 DNA reads TGTGCCAGCGGACAGGGGTCCTACGAGCAGTACTTC.

The chain recombines TRBV4-3 with TRBJ2-2; the match to TRBD1 covers 9 bases. Germline assignment: CDR1 LGHNA and CDR2 YSLEER. This CDR3 region has 15 residues. The V gene end was trimmed by 3 bases and the J gene end by 5 bases; junction bases not matched to a gene: 4. CDR3: CASSHGDRETGELFF. The CDR3 DNA reads as TGCGCCAGCAGCCACGGGGACAGGGAAACCGGGGAGCTGTTTTTT.

The rearrangement joins TRBV7-9 to TRBJ1-3; 7 bases fit TRBD1. CDR1 SEHNR and CDR2 FQNEAQ come from the germline V gene (reference sequence). This CDR3 has 17 residues. The J segment lost 2 bases and the V segment lost 2 bases, leaving 9 bases of the junction unmatched. As DNA, the CDR3 is TGTGCCAGCAGCTTATTCGGGGGGGGACAGCCTGGAAACACCATATATTTT. This sequence encodes CASSLFGGGQPGNTIYF.

The rearrangement uses TRBV15 and TRBJ2-7; TRBD1 is a possible D gene (6 bases). Germline V gives CDR1 LNHNV, CDR2 YYDKDF (reference sequence). CDR3 length: 15 amino acids. The V end lost 0 bases, the J end lost 0 bases, and 9 bases lay between the germline ends. Here the CDR3 reads CATSRDVGASYEQYF. CDR3 nucleotides: TGTGCCACCAGCAGAGATGTGGGGGCCTCCTACGAGCAGTACTTC. Variable domain in full (rest from reference TRBV15 and TRBJ2-7): DAMVIQNPRYQVTQFGKPVTLSCSQTLNHNVMYWYQQKSSQAPKLLFHYYDKDFNNEADTPDNFQSRRPNTSFCFLDIRSPGLGDTAMYLCATSRDVGASYEQYFGPGTRLTVT.

This chain joins TRBV5-1 and TRBJ1-1; 8 positions agree with TRBD1. The germline V gene has CDR1 SGHRS and CDR2 YFSETQ. V lost 4 bases to trimming and J lost 5 bases; unmatched junction nucleotides: 10. CDR3 length equals 15 residues. Written as DNA, the CDR3 is TGCGCCAGCAGCGGTTGGACAGGGTCGGGGACTGAAGCTTTCTTT. Its translation is CASSGWTGSGTEAFF.

The chain uses TRBV4-3 and TRBJ2-3; the match to TRBD2 covers 8 bases. Looked up from germline, CDR1 is LGHNA and CDR2 is YSLEER. V shed 1 base and J 1 base; nucleotides not matched to a gene: 10. CDR3 size: 18 residues. CDR3 coding DNA: TGCGCCAGCAGCCAAGGTTTAACGGGAGGGCCGGGCACAGATACGCAGTATTTT. It codes for CASSQGLTGGPGTDTQYF.

This clone is a singleton in its sample. The chain uses TRBV10-2 and TRBJ2-7; D is perhaps TRBD1 (6 bases). Per the germline V gene, CDR1 is WSHSY and CDR2 is SAAADI. Trimming stripped 6 bases from V and 3 bases from J, with 6 bases between. This CDR3 has 11 amino acids. The CDR3: CASRGGYEQYF. The CDR3 nucleotides read TGCGCCAGCAGAGGGGGCTACGAGCAGTACTTC.